A single sample is the source of the 21 T cell receptor beta chains below, sequenced in a study of blood T cell repertoires in COVID-19 (TCRdb year 2020). Libraries were constructed by the immunoSEQ multiplex PCR assay. TCRdb took over this immuneACCESS table, retaining in-frame rearrangements with V and J assigned. Such tables are incomplete; in checked studies, under half of the missing clones stem from an unresolved V gene, and the remainder is unexplained. The sample yields under 450,000 clones; about 90% were counted once. The leading ten clones occupy 3% of the sample. Sequenced material: PBMCs or T cells enriched from blood (not recorded which). These receptors came from a woman aged 30 to 39 who had recovered from COVID-19.

This clone was seen just once. The chain carries TRBV2 and TRBJ2-7; 7 bases map to TRBD2. The V and J ends lost 4 bases and 0 bases, in that order; junction bases with no gene match: 3. Germline lookup yields CDR1 SNHLY and CDR2 FYNNEI. This CDR3 spans 14 amino acids. The CDR3 spells CASSGGDYSYEQYF. CDR3 DNA: TGTGCCAGCAGTGGGGGGGACTACTCCTACGAGCAGTACTTC.

V gene TRBV19 combines with J gene TRBJ1-6, with D tentatively TRBD1 (6 bases). The CDR3 covers 17 residues. Looked up from germline, CDR1 is LNHDA and CDR2 is SQIVND (reference sequence). V shed 3 bases and J shed 7 bases, with 19 bases lying between them. The CDR3 region has the DNA TGTGCCAGTAGTATGGATGCGCGGGGGGCTGGGAATTCACCCCTCCACTTT. Translating it yields CASSMDARGAGNSPLHF.

A single count supports this clone. In nucleotides, the CDR3 is TGTGCCAGCAGCTTGGCGGAGAACACTGAAGCTTTCTTT. Its protein is CASSLAENTEAFF. This rearrangement joins TRBV7-2 to TRBJ1-1; no firm D call. The V end was cut by 3 bases, the J end by 1 base, with 6 bases between. The CDR3 contains 13 residues. CDR1 is SGHTA and CDR2 is FQGNSA in the germline V gene. Filled out from reference TRBV7-2 and TRBJ1-1, the complete variable domain reads GAGVSQSPSNKVTEKGKDVELRCDPISGHTALYWYRQSLGQGLEFLIYFQGNSAPDKSGLPSDRFSAERTGGSVSTLTIQRTQQEDSAVYLCASSLAENTEAFFGQGTRLTVV.

This clone appeared a few times. The chain joins TRBV28 to TRBJ2-4; D is uncertain. CDR3 length: 14 residues. Per germline, CDR1 MDHEN and CDR2 SYDVKM. V gave up 6 bases and J gave up 2 bases, with 11 bases separating them. As DNA, the CDR3 is TGTGCCAGCAGGGTCCACTGGTCCAAAAACATTCAGTACTTC. It encodes CASRVHWSKNIQYF.

The V call is TRBV2, the J call TRBJ1-5; D unresolved. The CDR3 spans 12 residues. With 3 bases removed from V and 5 bases from J, the gap between germline ends came to 5 bases. Per germline, CDR1 SNHLY and CDR2 FYNNEI. Here the CDR3 DNA reads TGTGCCAGCAGTGACGAGCATCAGCCCCAGCATTTT. This translates into CASSDEHQPQHF.

The chain has TRBV27 and TRBJ2-3; D is uncertain. Trimming took off 11 bases at V and 0 bases at J, with 12 bases between the two ends. CDR1 is MNHEY, CDR2 SMNVEV, per germline (reference sequence). This CDR3 is 13 amino acids long. DNA for the CDR3: TGTGCCTGCCGAATGACAAGCACAGATACGCAGTATTTT. This translates into CACRMTSTDTQYF.

The chain combines TRBV2 with TRBJ1-1, with TRBD1 identical over 7 bases. Per germline, CDR1 SNHLY and CDR2 FYNNEI. V lost 5 bases, J lost 4 bases, and 7 bases stayed unmatched. The CDR3 has 14 amino acids. CDR3 in amino acids: CASSSLTGSTEAFF. The CDR3 DNA is TGTGCCAGCAGTTCGCTGACAGGGAGCACTGAAGCTTTCTTT.

In the case of this clone: Additional DNA sequences in this sample encode the identical CDR3. The CDR3 DNA sequence: TGCGCCAGCAGCTTGGGACAGACTAATGAAAAACTGTTTTTT. Encoded protein: CASSLGQTNEKLFF. The chain has TRBV5-1 and TRBJ1-4; TRBD1 is a possible D gene (5 bases). The germline V and J ends were trimmed by 0 bases and 2 bases, with 5 bases remaining between them. The CDR3 runs to 14 residues. The V gene's germline CDR1 is SGHRS and CDR2 YFSETQ.

The chain joins TRBV7-3 to TRBJ2-5; 11 bases map to TRBD2. Losses at the gene ends were 5 bases for V and 4 bases for J; bases not matched to a gene: 3. Germline values: CDR1 SGHTA, CDR2 FQGTGA. This CDR3 spans 14 amino acids. The CDR3 DNA reads TGTGCCAGCAGCCACGGGACTAGCGGAGAGACCCAGTACTTC. It translates to CASSHGTSGETQYF.

The chain is built from TRBV14 and TRBJ1-2; 12 nucleotides align to TRBD1. CDR1 is SGHDN and CDR2 is FVKESK in the germline V gene. The CDR3 spans 15 residues. The V and J ends lost 4 bases and 8 bases, in that order; junction bases with no gene match: 8. For the CDR3, the DNA is TGTGCCAGCAGCCGTCCGGGACAGGGGGCTTGGGGCTACACCTTC. Translation gives CASSRPGQGAWGYTF.

This clone appeared a single time. CDR3 amino acids: CASVNGLPPYEQYF. For the CDR3, the DNA is TGTGCCAGCGTTAATGGACTACCCCCCTACGAGCAGTACTTC. The chain recombines TRBV6-6 with TRBJ2-7, with a tentative D call TRBD2 (6 bases). Trimming left V 8 bases short and J 2 bases short, with 16 bases between. This CDR3 is 14 amino acids long. Germline loops: CDR1 MNHNY, CDR2 SVGAGI (reference sequence).

The genes are TRBV10-3 and TRBJ2-7; 9 bases match TRBD2. CDR1 is ENHRY and CDR2 is SYGVKD in the germline V gene. CDR3 length: 15 amino acids. The ends lost 5 bases at V and 5 bases at J; junction bases unmatched: 10. CDR3 protein: CAISPRERGADEQYF. In nucleotides, the CDR3 is TGTGCCATCAGTCCTCGGGAGCGGGGGGCAGACGAGCAGTACTTC.

This chain uses TRBV28 with TRBJ1-2, with 9 positions matching TRBD1. Trimming removed 10 bases from V and 4 bases from J; junction bases left unmatched: 7. The germline V gene encodes CDR1 MDHEN and CDR2 SYDVKM. CDR3 length: 13 residues. CDR3 DNA sequence: TGTGCCACAGGGACAGGGAAGACCTATGGCTACACCTTC. This translates into CATGTGKTYGYTF.

V gene TRBV6-6 combines with J gene TRBJ1-2; 7 bases fit TRBD1. The V gene end was trimmed by 6 bases and the J gene end by 4 bases; junction bases not matched to a gene: 5. The germline CDR1 and CDR2 sequences are MNHNY and SVGAGI (reference sequence). The CDR3 contains 13 residues. CDR3 sequence: CASSPGTVYGYTF. Written as DNA, the CDR3 is TGTGCCAGCAGCCCGGGGACAGTCTATGGCTACACCTTC.

The table lists this clone with a few counts. The gene calls are TRBV18 and TRBJ2-2; 7 nucleotides agree with TRBD1. From germline, CDR1 is KGHSH and CDR2 LQKENI. The V gene end was trimmed by 2 bases and the J gene end by 3 bases; junction bases not matched to a gene: 6. The CDR3 sequence is 16 residues long. This CDR3 is CASSPLRGLDTGELFF. CDR3 DNA: TGTGCCAGCTCACCATTGAGGGGGCTGGACACCGGGGAGCTGTTTTTT.

V and J are TRBV28 and TRBJ1-5, with TRBD1 matching over 7 bases. Germline CDR1 MDHEN, CDR2 SYDVKM. With 4 bases clipped from V and 9 bases from J, the junction kept 9 bases outside the gene matches. This CDR3 is built from 14 residues. The chain's CDR3 is CASSSDRLVMPQHF. The CDR3 DNA reads as TGTGCCAGCAGTTCGGACAGGCTTGTGATGCCCCAGCATTTT.

The V gene is TRBV19, the J gene TRBJ1-5; TRBD1 might be the D (6 bases). V lost 8 bases to trimming and J lost 3 bases, with 17 bases between them. Germline CDR1 is LNHDA and CDR2 is SQIVND (reference sequence). The length of the CDR3 is 15 residues. The CDR3 nucleotides read TGTGCCAGTGGATACAGGGAGGGGGTCAATCAGCCCCAGCATTTT. Its translation is CASGYREGVNQPQHF.

The chain has TRBV5-1 and TRBJ2-7, with D possibly being TRBD2 (6 bases). CDR3 length: 16 residues. Per germline, CDR1 SGHRS and CDR2 YFSETQ. The V and J ends lost 0 bases and 6 bases respectively, with 19 bases between them. The CDR3 coding sequence is TGCGCCAGCAGCTTGGTTTCTAGCAGCAGGAGGGCCGAGCAGTACTTC. It translates to CASSLVSSSRRAEQYF.

The rearrangement uses TRBV27 and TRBJ1-5, with D possibly being TRBD1 (5 bases). The CDR3 covers 15 residues. V lost 4 bases and J lost 2, with 12 bases in between. Germline lookup yields CDR1 MNHEY and CDR2 SMNVEV (reference sequence). The CDR3 here is CASSWAGNGNQPQHF. CDR3 bases: TGTGCCAGCAGTTGGGCAGGGAATGGCAATCAGCCCCAGCATTTT.

For the CDR3, the DNA is TGTGCCAGCAGTTTGCCCAGGGTAAGGAGCCGGACTGAAGCTTTCTTT. This codes for CASSLPRVRSRTEAFF. The rearrangement links TRBV28 to TRBJ1-1, with D perhaps TRBD1 (5 bases). Trimming left V 3 bases short and J 5 bases short, with 19 bases between. The CDR3 length is 16 residues. Looked up from germline, CDR1 is MDHEN and CDR2 is SYDVKM.

This clone was picked up one time. V gene TRBV12-3 or TRBV12-4 combines with J gene TRBJ1-2; a possible D gene is TRBD1 (6 bases). V was cut by 5 bases and J by 4 bases, with 11 bases left in between. The CDR3 length is 13 residues. The CDR3 DNA follows: TGTGCCAGCAGTAAGGGGGATGGCTATGGCTACACCTTC. It is translated as CASSKGDGYGYTF.